Shown below are 6 T cell receptor beta chains from a single sample sequenced in a study of OX40 agonist ivuxolimab in advanced cancers. Only in-frame clones appear in the TCRdb table, and some are missing; sequencing was by immunoSEQ multiplex PCR. Of some 5,100 clones in the sample, about two thirds are singletons; the top ten hold around 68%. The sequences come from CD4+ or CD8+ T cells sorted from blood, collected in a trial of the OX40 agonist ivuxolimab. The receptors originated from an adult with an advanced solid tumor such as melanoma, head and neck, liver or kidney cancer.

The chain employs TRBV27 and TRBJ2-1, with 10 bases lining up with TRBD1. Germline CDR1 is MNHEY and CDR2 is SMNVEV (reference sequence). This CDR3 spans 15 amino acids. V lost 9 bases to trimming and J lost 12 bases; unmatched junction nucleotides: 17. The CDR3 DNA reads TGTGCCAGTCGGACAGGGGGAACTACAATGATAGGGCAGTTCTTC. Amino acids: CASRTGGTTMIGQFF.

The rearrangement links TRBV27 to TRBJ1-1; D is ambiguous. Trimming pared 0 bases from V and 3 bases from J, leaving 11 bases between. Germline V lookup: CDR1 MNHEY, CDR2 SMNVEV (reference sequence). The length of the CDR3 is 15 residues. The CDR3 spells CASSLSSAAYTEAFF. CDR3 nucleotides: TGTGCCAGCAGTTTATCGAGTGCAGCCTACACTGAAGCTTTCTTT.

This clone was detected once. This sequence joins TRBV11-2 and TRBJ2-7; perhaps TRBD1 as D (5 bases). The CDR3 runs 15 residues. The V gene lost 0 bases and the J gene lost 2 bases, with 11 bases spanning the gap. CDR1 and CDR2 from the germline V gene are SGHAT and FQNNGV. CDR3 region: CASSLDLDSTYEQYF. CDR3 bases: TGTGCCAGCAGCTTAGATCTCGACAGCACCTACGAGCAGTACTTC.

This chain connects TRBV4-1 to TRBJ1-3; D is unresolved. The CDR3 is made up of 16 amino acids. Trimming removed 1 base at V and 4 bases at J, with 14 bases between. CDR1 is MGHRA and CDR2 is YSYEKL in the germline V gene. The CDR3 spells CASSQVPGESGNTIYF. The CDR3 coding sequence is TGCGCCAGCAGCCAAGTCCCCGGGGAGTCGGGAAACACCATATATTTT.

This rearrangement joins TRBV11-1 to TRBJ1-1; TRBD1 is a possible D gene (5 bases). The CDR3 loop spans 11 amino acids. Germline loops: CDR1 SGHAT, CDR2 FQDESV (reference sequence). Trimming stripped 6 bases from V and 8 bases from J, with 10 bases between. CDR3 amino acids: CASSPGLEAFF. The CDR3 DNA follows: TGTGCCAGCAGTCCGGGACTAGAAGCTTTCTTT.

This sequence joins TRBV11-1 and TRBJ1-2, with D unresolved. V gave up 2 bases and J gave up 3 bases, with 10 bases separating them. This CDR3 spans 14 amino acids. CDR1 SGHAT and CDR2 FQDESV come from the germline V gene (reference sequence). Here the CDR3 reads CASSLQSPHYGYTF. The CDR3 DNA reads TGTGCCAGCAGCTTACAAAGTCCTCACTATGGCTACACCTTC.